The present TCR beta chain was sequenced within a study of cytomegalovirus exposure and HLA in healthy donors. Study outcomes and limitations: First-cohort TCR clusters tended to co-occur in the 90 to 150 validation repertoires, a later analysis found. The classifier reportedly diagnosed cytomegalovirus status with high specificity and sensitivity. Most observed TCR sequences were rare, whereas some public TCRs were detected in many donors. The study flagged some 170 TCR beta chains as cytomegalovirus-associated.

In regard to this clone: Its target is not known.

V lost 0 bases, J lost 6 bases, and 7 bases stayed unmatched. This CDR3 comprises 16 residues. Per the germline V gene, CDR1 is SGHVS and CDR2 is FQNEAQ. Measured with immunoSEQ multiplex PCR; TCRdb has only the in-frame clones, and not every one. Of under 250,000 clones listed, roughly 81% are singletons. Sample: PBMCs. The receptor comes from a woman aged 25 to 39 in good health and CMV-seronegative. The rearrangement uses TRBV7-8 and TRBJ2-3, with 9 bases identical to TRBD2. The CDR3 nucleotides are TGTGCCAGCAGCTTAGCGGTAGCGGGGGCAGGCGATACGCAGTATTTT. It specifies CASSLAVAGAGDTQYF.